This passage covers 32 T cell receptor beta chains from one sample sequenced in a study of memory CD4+ T cells and cytomegalovirus serostatus. The sort gate was single viable CD3+CD4+CD8-CD45RO+ cells for memory CD4+ T cells. Assay used: immunoSEQ multiplex PCR; TCRdb lists only in-frame clones, some missing. Found here are 35,000 to 50,000 clones, about three quarters of them singletons; the top ten hold around 0.6%. The sample was memory CD4+ T cells from blood. Receptors were obtained from an adult in good health and CMV-seronegative.

The CDR3 DNA reads TGTGCCAGCAGCGATAATGCAGCCGGGACAGGACTCAATGAGCAGTTCTTC. This codes for CASSDNAAGTGLNEQFF. The V gene is TRBV7-9, the J gene TRBJ2-1; TRBD1 agrees at 8 bases. The CDR3 extends over 17 amino acids. Germline V CDR1 and CDR2: SEHNR, FQNEAQ (reference sequence). V lost 5 bases, J lost 6 bases, and 15 bases stayed unmatched.

Only one count was recorded for this clone. J is TRBJ1-1 and V is TRBV5-4, with a tentative D call TRBD1 (6 bases). V was cut by 4 bases and J by 0 bases, with 10 bases left in between. The CDR3 sequence is 14 residues long. Germline loops: CDR1 SGHNT, CDR2 YYREEE (reference sequence). The CDR3 region has the DNA TGTGCCAGCAGCAATAGACAGGTGAACACTGAAGCTTTCTTT. Protein: CASSNRQVNTEAFF.

The rearrangement uses TRBV18 and TRBJ1-1; 7 bases fit TRBD1. The V and J ends lost 6 bases and 1 base, in that order; junction bases with no gene match: 11. Germline CDR1 reads KGHSH; CDR2 reads LQKENI. The CDR3 spans 16 residues. CDR3 region: CASSTGQGGRNTEAFF. CDR3 coding DNA: TGTGCCAGCTCGACGGGTCAAGGGGGCCGGAACACTGAAGCTTTCTTT.

The CDR3, as DNA: TGTGCCAGCAGCCAAGATCACACTAGCGGGGAATACGAGCAGTACTTC. Protein product: CASSQDHTSGEYEQYF. V usage is TRBV14 and J usage is TRBJ2-7, with 10 bases identical to TRBD2. Germline V CDR1 and CDR2: SGHDN, FVKESK. The J segment lost 4 bases and the V segment lost 0 bases, leaving 6 bases of the junction unmatched. The CDR3 covers 16 residues.

The J gene is TRBJ1-2, the V gene TRBV28; no clear D gene. The CDR3 is 10 amino acids. Trimming pared 6 bases from V and 8 bases from J, leaving 7 bases between. The germline V gene has CDR1 MDHEN and CDR2 SYDVKM. The CDR3 is CASRSGGYTF. As DNA, the CDR3 is TGTGCCAGCAGATCCGGCGGCTACACCTTC.

The chain combines TRBV7-2 with TRBJ2-5; the match to TRBD2 covers 9 bases. CDR1 is SGHTA, CDR2 FQGNSA, per germline. Germline trimming cut 2 bases from V and 5 bases from J; bases unmatched to any gene: 9. This CDR3 spans 16 amino acids. The CDR3 loop reads CASSLTRGGTGETQYF. DNA for the CDR3: TGTGCCAGCAGCTTAACGCGGGGGGGCACGGGGGAGACCCAGTACTTC.

The gene calls are TRBV2 and TRBJ2-7; D remains ambiguous. This CDR3 contains 12 residues. In germline, CDR1 is SNHLY, CDR2 FYNNEI. The V and J ends lost 1 base and 9 bases respectively, with 10 bases between them. The CDR3 loop is CASSEGGWRQYF. In nucleotides, the CDR3 is TGTGCCAGCAGTGAAGGAGGTTGGAGGCAGTACTTC. The whole variable domain, filled in from reference TRBV2 and TRBJ2-7, reads EPEVTQTPSHQVTQMGQEVILRCVPISNHLYFYWYRQILGQKVEFLVSFYNNEISEKSEIFDDQFSVERPDGSNFTLKIRSTKLEDSAMYFCASSEGGWRQYFGPGTRLTVT.

A single count supports this clone. The chain carries TRBV5-4 and TRBJ1-1; a possible D gene is TRBD1 (5 bases). Germline V gene lookup returns CDR1 SGHNT and CDR2 YYREEE (reference sequence). CDR3 length: 14 residues. V lost 2 bases, J lost 0 bases, and 8 bases lay in between. The CDR3 loop reads CASSLRTMNTEAFF. The CDR3 region has the DNA TGTGCCAGCAGCTTAAGGACAATGAACACTGAAGCTTTCTTT.

This clone appeared a few times. The chain has TRBV30 and TRBJ1-6, with a possible D match to TRBD1 (6 bases). The CDR3 is 13 residues long. Germline loops: CDR1 GTSNPN, CDR2 SVGIG (reference sequence). V shed 8 bases and J shed 10 bases, with 18 bases lying between them. CDR3: CAAKTGTRSPLHF. DNA for the CDR3: TGTGCCGCAAAAACAGGGACGCGATCACCCCTCCACTTT.

The V call is TRBV28, the J call TRBJ1-3; D might be TRBD1 (6 bases). The CDR3 has 13 residues. The germline V gene encodes CDR1 MDHEN and CDR2 SYDVKM. Trimming pared 10 bases from V and 4 bases from J, leaving 14 bases between. DNA of the CDR3: TGTGCCACCTTTAATGACAGGGGAAACACCATATATTTT. Amino acid sequence: CATFNDRGNTIYF.

The V and J genes are TRBV5-4 and TRBJ1-1, with D hard to call. The germline V and J ends were trimmed by 1 base and 4 bases, with 11 bases remaining between them. Germline values: CDR1 SGHNT, CDR2 YYREEE (reference sequence). The CDR3 consists of 14 residues. The CDR3 loop reads CASSLLSVGTEAFF. In nucleotides, the CDR3 is TGTGCCAGCAGCTTGTTAAGCGTGGGCACTGAAGCTTTCTTT.

V is TRBV11-1 and J is TRBJ1-2, with no clear D. In germline, CDR1 is SGHAT, CDR2 FQDESV (reference sequence). The ends were cut back, 2 bases at V and 8 bases at J, with 18 bases in the middle. The CDR3 extends over 15 amino acids. CDR3 amino acids: CASSLIEGTSAGYTF. For the CDR3, the DNA is TGTGCCAGCAGCTTAATCGAAGGAACCTCTGCGGGCTACACCTTC.

The chain combines TRBV6-6 with TRBJ1-2; 7 bases agree with TRBD1. Germline V CDR1 and CDR2: MNHNY, SVGAGI (reference sequence). J gave up 7 bases and V 8 bases, and 7 bases lay outside the gene matches. This CDR3 contains 12 residues. The CDR3 DNA reads as TGTGCCAGCTTTCCGACAGGGTTTGGCTACACCTTC. Translating gives CASFPTGFGYTF.

This chain links TRBV29-1 with TRBJ2-3, with 10 bases identical to TRBD1. V was pared by 4 bases and J by 0 bases, with 7 bases of the junction left unmatched. Per the germline V gene, CDR1 is SQVTM and CDR2 is ANQGSEA. This CDR3 comprises 16 residues. DNA for the CDR3: TGCAGCGTTGGGGGGCGGGACAGGGGAAGCACAGATACGCAGTATTTT. Its translation is CSVGGRDRGSTDTQYF.

The table lists this clone with a count of one. Other DNA variants within this sample encode the same CDR3. This chain joins TRBV7-9 and TRBJ1-2, with D unresolved. The CDR3 runs 12 residues. In germline, CDR1 is SEHNR, CDR2 FQNEAQ (reference sequence). V lost 1 base and J lost 8, with 8 bases in between. CDR3 amino acids: CASSLESRGYTF. CDR3 sequence (DNA): TGTGCCAGCAGCTTAGAAAGTCGCGGCTACACCTTC.

This chain links TRBV7-2 with TRBJ2-1; TRBD2 matches 10 bases. The V gene's germline CDR1 is SGHTA and CDR2 FQGNSA. The length of the CDR3 is 16 residues. The J segment lost 9 bases and the V segment lost 1 base, leaving 9 bases of the junction unmatched. DNA for the CDR3: TGTGCCAGCAGCTTAGGGGCTAGCGGGGGTGGGGGTGAGCAGTTCTTC. It codes for CASSLGASGGGGEQFF.

This clone occurred once. V usage is TRBV29-1 and J usage is TRBJ1-1; 9 nucleotides line up with TRBD1. Losses at the gene ends were 7 bases for V and 5 bases for J; bases not matched to a gene: 8. Germline CDR1 SQVTM, CDR2 ANQGSEA. This CDR3 comprises 13 residues. CDR3 sequence (DNA): TGCAGCGCACGGGACAGGGTTGGAACTGAAGCTTTCTTT. Its translation is CSARDRVGTEAFF.

This clone was seen only once. This chain uses TRBV5-5 with TRBJ1-5, with D possibly being TRBD1 (6 bases). CDR1 is SGHKS, CDR2 YYEKEE, per germline (reference sequence). The CDR3 runs to 15 residues. V was clipped by 2 bases and J by 4 bases, with 13 bases between them. CDR3 residues: CASSFVDSLNQPQHF. CDR3 sequence (DNA): TGTGCCAGCAGCTTCGTGGACAGTCTTAATCAGCCCCAGCATTTT.

This chain connects TRBV7-8 to TRBJ2-1; 11 bases line up with TRBD2. Germline values: CDR1 SGHVS, CDR2 FQNEAQ. V shed 5 bases, J shed 12 bases, and the junction held 15 bases outside the gene matches. The CDR3 extends over 16 amino acids. The CDR3 is CASSQRTSGGLTGQFF. In DNA form, the CDR3 reads TGTGCCAGCAGCCAAAGAACTAGCGGGGGCCTAACGGGGCAGTTCTTC.

The gene calls are TRBV7-8 and TRBJ2-3, with unresolved D. Trimming cost V 3 bases and J 1 base, with 14 bases left between them. Per germline, CDR1 SGHVS and CDR2 FQNEAQ. The CDR3 is 16 residues long. DNA for the CDR3: TGTGCCAGCAGCTTGGGTGGGTGGACCCGCACAGATACGCAGTATTTT. Translation gives CASSLGGWTRTDTQYF.

The rearrangement uses TRBV9 and TRBJ1-5; D call uncertain. The CDR3 is 13 amino acids. Per the germline V gene, CDR1 is SGDLS and CDR2 is YYNGEE. Deletions cut 0 bases from V and 4 bases from J, with 5 bases between. The CDR3 DNA follows: TGTGCCAGCAGCGTAGCCCAAAATCAGCCCCAGCATTTT. The encoded protein is CASSVAQNQPQHF.

The chain joins TRBV5-6 to TRBJ2-2; D might be TRBD1 or TRBD2, each matching 5 bases. The V gene's germline CDR1 is SGHDT and CDR2 YYEEEE. This CDR3 is 13 amino acids long. Between the trimmed V and J ends, which lost 5 bases and 4 bases, there was a span of 9 bases. This chain's CDR3 is CASRWGRTGELFF. CDR3 nucleotides: TGTGCCAGCAGGTGGGGACGCACCGGGGAGCTGTTTTTT.

The gene calls are TRBV18 and TRBJ1-1; D remains unclear. Germline V gives CDR1 KGHSH, CDR2 LQKENI. With 0 bases removed from V and 0 bases from J, the gap between germline ends came to 2 bases. The CDR3 is 13 amino acids. The CDR3 loop is CASSPPMNTEAFF. CDR3 nucleotide sequence: TGTGCCAGCTCACCACCGATGAACACTGAAGCTTTCTTT.

This clone was detected only once. This sequence joins TRBV5-6 and TRBJ2-1; no clear D gene. Trimming removed 4 bases at V and 2 bases at J, with 13 bases between. This CDR3 is 15 amino acids long. Per germline, CDR1 SGHDT and CDR2 YYEEEE. The CDR3 bases are TGTGCCAGCAGCCCGATGGGCACCCCCTACAATGAGCAGTTCTTC. It yields the protein CASSPMGTPYNEQFF.

This clone has a single count. CDR3 sequence: CASSFPGQRASTDTQYF. The CDR3 DNA reads TGTGCCAGCAGTTTCCCCGGCCAGCGAGCTAGCACAGATACGCAGTATTTT. The chain is built from TRBV28 and TRBJ2-3; D remains ambiguous. The germline CDR1 and CDR2 sequences are MDHEN and SYDVKM. The CDR3 has 17 residues. Trimming took off 3 bases at V and 0 bases at J, with 16 bases between the two ends.

The chain employs TRBV11-2 and TRBJ2-7, with 10 positions matching TRBD1. The germline V gene encodes CDR1 SGHAT and CDR2 FQNNGV. V was pared by 4 bases and J by 0 bases, with 0 bases of the junction left unmatched. The CDR3 loop spans 14 amino acids. The DNA of the CDR3 is TGTGCCAGCAGCTGGGACAGGGGCTCCTACGAGCAGTACTTC. It is translated as CASSWDRGSYEQYF.

By share, this clone ranks as medium-sized. As DNA, the CDR3 is TGTGCCAGCAGCCAAGATTATTCCTATGGCTACACCTTC. Its protein is CASSQDYSYGYTF. The J gene is TRBJ1-2, the V gene TRBV14; D gene ambiguous. CDR1 and CDR2 from the germline V gene are SGHDN and FVKESK. The V end was cut by 0 bases, the J end by 4 bases, with 6 bases between. The CDR3 runs to 13 residues.

The chain combines TRBV9 with TRBJ1-3, with 9 bases lining up with TRBD1. CDR3 length: 15 residues. The ends lost 1 base at V and 3 bases at J; junction bases unmatched: 2. CDR1 is SGDLS and CDR2 is YYNGEE in the germline V gene. The CDR3 is CASSVLGQGGNTIYF. In DNA, the CDR3 is TGTGCCAGCAGCGTACTGGGACAGGGTGGAAACACCATATATTTT.

V gene TRBV7-8 combines with J gene TRBJ2-2; TRBD2 matches 8 bases. The CDR3 runs 17 residues. Trimming removed 3 bases from V and 4 bases from J; junction bases left unmatched: 10. Germline-derived CDR1 and CDR2 are SGHVS and FQNEAQ. CDR3 in amino acids: CASSFRAGGGTTGELFF. CDR3 DNA: TGTGCCAGCAGCTTCCGAGCCGGCGGGGGGACCACCGGGGAGCTGTTTTTT.

This chain joins TRBV18 and TRBJ2-5; D tentatively reads TRBD1 or TRBD2 (5 bases each). Germline V gene sequence: CDR1 KGHSH, CDR2 LQKENI. The CDR3 is 15 amino acids. V was trimmed by 0 bases and J by 5 bases, leaving 13 bases between them. DNA for the CDR3: TGTGCCAGCTCACCACCCGATGACTGGGGGGAGACCCAGTACTTC. Encoded protein: CASSPPDDWGETQYF.

The chain recombines TRBV7-9 with TRBJ1-1; the D is unclear. Germline CDR1 SEHNR, CDR2 FQNEAQ (reference sequence). The V end lost 7 bases, the J end lost 5 bases, and 8 bases lay between the germline ends. This CDR3 has 11 amino acids. The CDR3 protein is CASTPKTEAFF. In nucleotides, the CDR3 is TGTGCCAGCACCCCCAAAACTGAAGCTTTCTTT.

This clone was picked up one time. The rearrangement joins TRBV7-9 to TRBJ2-3; no clear D. The V gene's germline CDR1 is SEHNR and CDR2 FQNEAQ (reference sequence). This CDR3 contains 13 residues. V lost 8 bases to trimming and J lost 0 bases, with 9 bases between them. CDR3 loop: CASSFGSTDTQYF. In DNA form, the CDR3 reads TGTGCCAGCTCCTTCGGAAGCACAGATACGCAGTATTTT. The whole variable domain, remainder taken from reference TRBV7-9 and TRBJ2-3, is DTGVSQNPRHKITKRGQNVTFRCDPISEHNRLYWYRQTLGQGPEFLTYFQNEAQLEKSRLLSDRFSAERPKGSFSTLEIQRTEQGDSAMYLCASSFGSTDTQYFGPGTRLTVL.